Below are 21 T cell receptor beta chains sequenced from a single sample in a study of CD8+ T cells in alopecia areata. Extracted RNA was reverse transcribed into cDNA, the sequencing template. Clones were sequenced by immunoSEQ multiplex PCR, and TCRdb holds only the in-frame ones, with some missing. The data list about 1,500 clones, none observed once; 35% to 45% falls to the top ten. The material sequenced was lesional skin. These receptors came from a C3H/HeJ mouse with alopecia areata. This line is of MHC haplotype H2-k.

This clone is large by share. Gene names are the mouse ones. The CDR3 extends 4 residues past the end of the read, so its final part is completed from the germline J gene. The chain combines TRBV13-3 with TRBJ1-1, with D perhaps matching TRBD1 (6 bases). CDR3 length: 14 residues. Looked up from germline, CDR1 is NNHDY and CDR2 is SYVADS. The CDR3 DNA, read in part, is TGTGCCAGCAGTGATGGACTGGGGGGGCGA. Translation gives CASSDGLGGR. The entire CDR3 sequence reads CASSDGLGGREVFF.

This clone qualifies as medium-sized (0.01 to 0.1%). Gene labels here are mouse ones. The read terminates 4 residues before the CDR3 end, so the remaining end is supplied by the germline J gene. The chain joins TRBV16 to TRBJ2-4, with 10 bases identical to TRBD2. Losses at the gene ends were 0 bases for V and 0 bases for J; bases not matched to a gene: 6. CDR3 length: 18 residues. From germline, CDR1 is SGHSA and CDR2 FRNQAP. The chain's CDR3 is CASSLDYWGGPSQNTLYF. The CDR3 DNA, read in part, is TGTGCAAGCAGCTTAGATTACTGGGGGGGTCCTAGTCAAAAC.

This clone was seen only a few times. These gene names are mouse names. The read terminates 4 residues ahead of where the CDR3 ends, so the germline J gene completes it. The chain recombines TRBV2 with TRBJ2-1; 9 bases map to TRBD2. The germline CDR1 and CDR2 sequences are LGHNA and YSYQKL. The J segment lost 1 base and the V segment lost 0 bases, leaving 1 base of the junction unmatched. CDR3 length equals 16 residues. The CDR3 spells CASSQELGGNYAEQFF. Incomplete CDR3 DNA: TGTGCCAGCAGCCAAGAACTGGGGGGAAACTATGCT.

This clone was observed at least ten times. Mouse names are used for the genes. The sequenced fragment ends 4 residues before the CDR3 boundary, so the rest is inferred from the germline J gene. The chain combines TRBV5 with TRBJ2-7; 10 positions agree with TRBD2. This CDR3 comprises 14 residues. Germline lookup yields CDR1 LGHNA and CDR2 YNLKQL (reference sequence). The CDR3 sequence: CASSQGTGGYEQYF. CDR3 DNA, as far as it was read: TGTGCCAGCAGCCAAGGGACTGGGGGATAT.

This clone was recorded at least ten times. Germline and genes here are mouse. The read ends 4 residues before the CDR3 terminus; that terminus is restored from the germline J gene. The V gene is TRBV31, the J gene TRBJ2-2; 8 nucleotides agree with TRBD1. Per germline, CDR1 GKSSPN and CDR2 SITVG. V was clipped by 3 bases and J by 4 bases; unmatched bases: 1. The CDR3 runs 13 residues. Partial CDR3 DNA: TGTGCCTGGAGGACAGGGGTCACCGGG. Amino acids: CAWRTGVTG. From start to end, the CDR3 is CAWRTGVTGQLYF.

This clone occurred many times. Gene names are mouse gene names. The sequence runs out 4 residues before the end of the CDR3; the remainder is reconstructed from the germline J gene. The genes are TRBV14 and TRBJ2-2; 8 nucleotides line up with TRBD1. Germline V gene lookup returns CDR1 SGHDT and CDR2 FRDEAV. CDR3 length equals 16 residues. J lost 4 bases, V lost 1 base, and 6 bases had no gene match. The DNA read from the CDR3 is TGTGCCAGCAGTTTCCGGCCAGGGGGCCGCACCGGG. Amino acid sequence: CASSFRPGGRTG. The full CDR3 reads CASSFRPGGRTGQLYF.

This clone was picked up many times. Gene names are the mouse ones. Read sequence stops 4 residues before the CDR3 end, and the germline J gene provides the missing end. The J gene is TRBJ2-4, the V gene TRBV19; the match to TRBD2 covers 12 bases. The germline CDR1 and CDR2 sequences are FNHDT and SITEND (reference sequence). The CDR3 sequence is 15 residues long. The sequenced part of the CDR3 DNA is TGTGCCAGCAGCCCCCGGACTGGGGGGGAAAAC. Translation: CASSPRTGGEN. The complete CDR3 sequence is CASSPRTGGENTLYF.

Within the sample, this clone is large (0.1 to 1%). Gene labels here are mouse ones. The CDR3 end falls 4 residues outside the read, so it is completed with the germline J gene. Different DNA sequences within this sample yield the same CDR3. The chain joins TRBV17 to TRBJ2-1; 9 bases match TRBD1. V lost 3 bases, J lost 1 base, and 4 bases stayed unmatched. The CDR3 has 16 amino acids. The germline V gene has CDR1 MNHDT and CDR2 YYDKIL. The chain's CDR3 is CASSRAGTGNYAEQFF. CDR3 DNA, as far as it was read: TGTGCTAGCAGTAGGGCCGGGACAGGGAACTATGCT. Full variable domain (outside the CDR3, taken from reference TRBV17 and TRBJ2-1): DTTVKQNPRYKLARVGKPVNLICSQTMNHDTMYWYQKKPNQAPKLLLFYYDKILNREADTFEKFQSSRPNNSFCSLYIGSAGLEYSAMYLCASSRAGTGNYAEQFFGPGTRLTVL.

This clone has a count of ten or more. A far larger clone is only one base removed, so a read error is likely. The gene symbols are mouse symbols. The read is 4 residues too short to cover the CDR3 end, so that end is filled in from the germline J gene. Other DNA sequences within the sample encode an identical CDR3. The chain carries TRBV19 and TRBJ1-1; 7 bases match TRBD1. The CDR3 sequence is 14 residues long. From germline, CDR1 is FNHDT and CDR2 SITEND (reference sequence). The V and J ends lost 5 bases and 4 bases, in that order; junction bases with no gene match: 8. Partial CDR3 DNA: TGTGCCAGCAGGGACAGGCGTGGACTCACA. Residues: CASRDRRGLT. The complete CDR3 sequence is CASRDRRGLTEVFF.

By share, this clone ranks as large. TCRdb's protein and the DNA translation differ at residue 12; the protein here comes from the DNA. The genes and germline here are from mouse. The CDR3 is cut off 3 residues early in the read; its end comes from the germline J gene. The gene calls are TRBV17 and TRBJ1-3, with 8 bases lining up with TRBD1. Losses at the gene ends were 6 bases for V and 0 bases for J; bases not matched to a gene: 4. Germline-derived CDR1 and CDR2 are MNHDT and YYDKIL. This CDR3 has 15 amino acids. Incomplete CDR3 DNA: TGTGCTAGCAGCAACAGGGGGGGTTCTGGAAATACG. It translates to CASSNRGGSGNT. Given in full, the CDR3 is CASSNRGGSGNTLYF.

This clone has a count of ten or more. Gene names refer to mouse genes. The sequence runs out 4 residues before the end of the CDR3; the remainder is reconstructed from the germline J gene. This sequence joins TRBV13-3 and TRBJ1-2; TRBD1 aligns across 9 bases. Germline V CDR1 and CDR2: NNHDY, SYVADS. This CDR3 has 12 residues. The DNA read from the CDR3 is TGTGCCAGCAGGGACAGGGGATCC. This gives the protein CASRDRGS. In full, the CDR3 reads CASRDRGSDYTF.

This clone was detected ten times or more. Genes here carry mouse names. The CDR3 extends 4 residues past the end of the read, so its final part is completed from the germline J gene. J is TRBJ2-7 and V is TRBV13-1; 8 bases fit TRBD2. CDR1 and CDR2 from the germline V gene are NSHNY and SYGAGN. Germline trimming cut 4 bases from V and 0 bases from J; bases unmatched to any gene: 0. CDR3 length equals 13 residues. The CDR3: CASSLGGSYEQYF. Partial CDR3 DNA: TGTGCCAGCAGTCTGGGGGGCTCCTAT.

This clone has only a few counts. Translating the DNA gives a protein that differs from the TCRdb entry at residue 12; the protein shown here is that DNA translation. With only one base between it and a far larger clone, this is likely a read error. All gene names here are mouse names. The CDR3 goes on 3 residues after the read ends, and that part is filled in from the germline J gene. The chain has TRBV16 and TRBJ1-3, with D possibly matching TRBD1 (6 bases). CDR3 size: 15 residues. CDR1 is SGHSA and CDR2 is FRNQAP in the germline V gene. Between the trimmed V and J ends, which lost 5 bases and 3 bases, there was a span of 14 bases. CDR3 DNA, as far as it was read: TGTGCAAGCAGCCCAGCGGGGGGCTGTGGAAATACG. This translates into CASSPAGGCGNT. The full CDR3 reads CASSPAGGCGNTLYF.

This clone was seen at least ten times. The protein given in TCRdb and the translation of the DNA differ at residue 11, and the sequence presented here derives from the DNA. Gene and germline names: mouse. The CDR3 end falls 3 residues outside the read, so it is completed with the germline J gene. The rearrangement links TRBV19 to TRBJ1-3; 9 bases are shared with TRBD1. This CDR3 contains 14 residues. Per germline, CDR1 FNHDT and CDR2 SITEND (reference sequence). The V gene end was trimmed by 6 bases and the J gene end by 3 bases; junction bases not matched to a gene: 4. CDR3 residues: CASTPDRGGNTLYF. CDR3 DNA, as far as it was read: TGTGCCAGCACCCCGGACAGGGGTGGAAATACG.

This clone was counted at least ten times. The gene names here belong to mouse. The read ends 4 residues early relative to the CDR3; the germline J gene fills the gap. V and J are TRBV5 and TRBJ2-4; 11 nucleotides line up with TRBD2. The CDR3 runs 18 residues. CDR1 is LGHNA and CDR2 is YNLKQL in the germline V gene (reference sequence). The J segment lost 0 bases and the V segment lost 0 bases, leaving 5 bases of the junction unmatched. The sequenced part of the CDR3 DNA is TGTGCCAGCAGCCAAGAGCCGGGACTGGGGGCTAGTCAAAAC. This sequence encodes CASSQEPGLGASQN. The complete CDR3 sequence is CASSQEPGLGASQNTLYF.

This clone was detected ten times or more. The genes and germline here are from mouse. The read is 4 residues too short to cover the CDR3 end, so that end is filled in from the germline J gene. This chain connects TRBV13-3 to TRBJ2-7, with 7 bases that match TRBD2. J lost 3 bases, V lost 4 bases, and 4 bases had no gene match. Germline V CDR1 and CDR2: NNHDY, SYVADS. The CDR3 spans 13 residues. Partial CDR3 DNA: TGTGCCAGCAGTCACTGGGGTCTCTAT. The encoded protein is CASSHWGLY. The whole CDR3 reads CASSHWGLYEQYF.

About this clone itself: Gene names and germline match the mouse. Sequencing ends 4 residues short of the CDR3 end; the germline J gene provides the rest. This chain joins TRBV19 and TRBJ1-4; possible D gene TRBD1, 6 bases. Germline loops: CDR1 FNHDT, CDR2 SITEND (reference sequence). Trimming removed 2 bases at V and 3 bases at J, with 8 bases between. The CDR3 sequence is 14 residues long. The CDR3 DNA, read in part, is TGTGCCAGCAGTATGGGGACAACCAACGAA. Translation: CASSMGTTNE. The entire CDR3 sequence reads CASSMGTTNERLFF.

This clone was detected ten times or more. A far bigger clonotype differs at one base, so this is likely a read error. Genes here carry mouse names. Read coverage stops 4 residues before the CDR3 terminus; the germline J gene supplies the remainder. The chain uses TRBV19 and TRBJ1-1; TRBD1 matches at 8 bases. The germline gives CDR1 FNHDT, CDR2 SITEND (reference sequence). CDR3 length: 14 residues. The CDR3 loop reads CTSRDRRGLTEVFF. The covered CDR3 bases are TGTACCAGCAGGGACAGGCGGGGACTCACA.

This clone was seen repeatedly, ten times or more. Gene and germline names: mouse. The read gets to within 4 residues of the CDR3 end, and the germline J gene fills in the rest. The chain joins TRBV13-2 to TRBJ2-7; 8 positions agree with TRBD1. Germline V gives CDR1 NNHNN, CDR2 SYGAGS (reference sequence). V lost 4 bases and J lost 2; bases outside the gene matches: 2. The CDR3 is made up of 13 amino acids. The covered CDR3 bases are TGTGCCAGCGGTCCGGGACAGGCCTAT. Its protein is CASGPGQAY. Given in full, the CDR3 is CASGPGQAYEQYF.

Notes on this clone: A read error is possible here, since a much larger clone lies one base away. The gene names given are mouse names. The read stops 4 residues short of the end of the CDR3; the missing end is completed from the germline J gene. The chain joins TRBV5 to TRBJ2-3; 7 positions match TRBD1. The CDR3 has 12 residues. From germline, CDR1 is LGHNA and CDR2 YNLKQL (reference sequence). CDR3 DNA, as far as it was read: TGTGCCAGCACGCACAGGGGAGAA. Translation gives CASTHRGE. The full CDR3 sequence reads CASTHRGETLYF.

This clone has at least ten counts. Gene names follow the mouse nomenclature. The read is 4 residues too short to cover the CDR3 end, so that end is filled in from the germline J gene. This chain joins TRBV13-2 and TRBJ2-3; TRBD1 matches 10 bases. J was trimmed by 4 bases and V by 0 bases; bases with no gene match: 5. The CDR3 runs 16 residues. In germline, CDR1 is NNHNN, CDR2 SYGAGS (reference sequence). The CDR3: CASGDARDRGPETLYF. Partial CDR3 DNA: TGTGCCAGCGGTGATGCGAGGGACAGGGGACCAGAA.